The T cell receptor (beta chain) described here comes from a study of technical replicates of blood from a few donors. Assay used: immunoSEQ multiplex PCR; TCRdb lists only in-frame clones, some missing. This sample carries approximately 77,000 clones, around 94% of them seen once, and the ten largest clones take around 0.37%. The CDR3 consists of 13 residues. The germline V gene has CDR1 SGDLS and CDR2 YYNGEE. With 3 bases removed from V and 9 bases from J, the gap between germline ends came to 14 bases. This chain connects TRBV9 to TRBJ2-3; weak D call: TRBD2 (5 bases). This clonotype originated in a human donor in good health. Material for sequencing was T cells isolated from PBMCs. The CDR3 loop is CASSGGGRGTQYF. For the CDR3, the DNA is TGTGCCAGCAGCGGAGGAGGTAGAGGCACGCAGTATTTT. Full variable domain (outside the CDR3, taken from reference TRBV9 and TRBJ2-3): DSGVTQTPKHLITATGQRVTLRCSPRSGDLSVYWYQQSLDQGLQFLIQYYNGEERAKGNILERFSAQQFPDLHSELNLSSLELGDSALYFCASSGGGRGTQYFGPGTRLTVL.